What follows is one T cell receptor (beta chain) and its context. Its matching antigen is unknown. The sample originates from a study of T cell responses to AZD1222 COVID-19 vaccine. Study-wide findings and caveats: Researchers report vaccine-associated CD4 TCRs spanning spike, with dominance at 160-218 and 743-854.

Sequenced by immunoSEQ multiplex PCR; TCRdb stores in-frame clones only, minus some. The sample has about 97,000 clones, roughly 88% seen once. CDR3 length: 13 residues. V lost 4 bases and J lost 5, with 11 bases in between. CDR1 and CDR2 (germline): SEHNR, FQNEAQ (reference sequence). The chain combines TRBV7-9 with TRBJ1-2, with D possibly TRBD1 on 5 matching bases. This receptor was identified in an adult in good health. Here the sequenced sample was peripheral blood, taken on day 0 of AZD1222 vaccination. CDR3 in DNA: TGTGCCAGCAGCTCGGGACTCAATTATGGCTACACCTTC. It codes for CASSSGLNYGYTF.